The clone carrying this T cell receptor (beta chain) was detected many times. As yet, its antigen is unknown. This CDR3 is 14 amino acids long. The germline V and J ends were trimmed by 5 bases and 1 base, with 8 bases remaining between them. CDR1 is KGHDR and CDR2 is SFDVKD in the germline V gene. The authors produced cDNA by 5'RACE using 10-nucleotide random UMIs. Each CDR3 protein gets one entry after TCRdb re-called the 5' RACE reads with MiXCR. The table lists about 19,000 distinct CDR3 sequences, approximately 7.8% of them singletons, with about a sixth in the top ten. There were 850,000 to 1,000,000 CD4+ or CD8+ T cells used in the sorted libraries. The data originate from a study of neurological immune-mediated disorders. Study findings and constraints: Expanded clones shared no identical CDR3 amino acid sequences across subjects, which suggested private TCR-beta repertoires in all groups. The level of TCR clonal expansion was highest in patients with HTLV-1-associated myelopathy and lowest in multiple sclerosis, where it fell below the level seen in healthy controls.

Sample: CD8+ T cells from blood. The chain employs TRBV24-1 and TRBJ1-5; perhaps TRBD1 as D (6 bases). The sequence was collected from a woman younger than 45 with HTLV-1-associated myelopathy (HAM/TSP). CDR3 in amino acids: CATSAGQSNQPQHF. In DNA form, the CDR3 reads TGTGCCACCAGTGCAGGACAGAGCAATCAGCCCCAGCATTTT.